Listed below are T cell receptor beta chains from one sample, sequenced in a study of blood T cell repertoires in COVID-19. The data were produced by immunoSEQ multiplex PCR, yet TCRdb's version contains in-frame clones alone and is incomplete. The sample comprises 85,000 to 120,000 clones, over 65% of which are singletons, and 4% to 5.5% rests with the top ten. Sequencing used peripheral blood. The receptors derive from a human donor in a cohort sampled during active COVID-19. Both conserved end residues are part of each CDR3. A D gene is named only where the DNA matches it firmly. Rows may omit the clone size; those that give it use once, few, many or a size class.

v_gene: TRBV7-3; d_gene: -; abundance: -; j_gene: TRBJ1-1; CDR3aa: CASSIQGGGTEAFF; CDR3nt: TGTGCCAGCAGCATACAGGGAGGGGGCACTGAAGCTTTCTTT
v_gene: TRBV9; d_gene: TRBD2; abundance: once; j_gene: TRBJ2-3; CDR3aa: CASSVATVSGGKRADTQYF; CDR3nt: TGTGCCAGCAGCGTAGCTACTGTTAGCGGGGGGAAAAGGGCAGATACGCAGTATTTT
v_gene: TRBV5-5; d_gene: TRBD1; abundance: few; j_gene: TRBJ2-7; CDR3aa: CASGGAGGFSEQYF; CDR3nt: TGTGCCAGCGGAGGTGCAGGGGGATTTAGCGAGCAGTACTTC
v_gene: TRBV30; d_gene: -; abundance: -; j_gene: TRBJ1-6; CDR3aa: CAWGGASGSPLHF; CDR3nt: TGTGCCTGGGGGGGGGCCTCCGGTTCACCCCTCCACTTT
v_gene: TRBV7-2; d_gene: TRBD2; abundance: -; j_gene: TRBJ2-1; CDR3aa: CASSLASGGDSYNEQFF; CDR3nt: TGTGCCAGCAGCTTAGCGAGCGGGGGGGACTCCTACAATGAGCAGTTCTTC
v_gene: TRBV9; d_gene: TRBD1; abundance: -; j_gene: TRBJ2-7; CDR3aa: CASSPGRDSLTYEQYF; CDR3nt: TGTGCCAGCAGCCCTGGCCGGGACAGCCTCACCTACGAGCAGTACTTC
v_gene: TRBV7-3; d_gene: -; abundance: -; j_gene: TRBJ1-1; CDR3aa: CASSLNYVGAQGGAFF; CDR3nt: TGTGCCAGCAGCTTAAACTACGTGGGCGCCCAAGGGGGAGCTTTCTTT
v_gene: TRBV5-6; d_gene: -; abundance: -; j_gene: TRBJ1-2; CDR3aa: CASSADRRGYTF; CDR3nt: TGTGCCAGCAGCGCCGACAGGCGAGGCTACACCTTC
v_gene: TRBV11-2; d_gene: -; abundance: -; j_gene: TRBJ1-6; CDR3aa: CASSSQVYNSPLHF; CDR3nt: TGTGCCAGCAGCTCACAGGTTTATAATTCACCCCTCCACTTT
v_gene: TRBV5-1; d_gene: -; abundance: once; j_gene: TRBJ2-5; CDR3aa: CASSETSGLVETQYF; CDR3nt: TGCGCCAGCAGTGAGACCTCAGGGCTGGTGGAGACCCAGTACTTC
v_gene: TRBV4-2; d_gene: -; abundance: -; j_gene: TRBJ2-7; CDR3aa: CASSKSDFTYYEQYF; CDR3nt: TGTGCCAGCAGCAAAAGTGACTTCACCTACTACGAGCAGTACTTC
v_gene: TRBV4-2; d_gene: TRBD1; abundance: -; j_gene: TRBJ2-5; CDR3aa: CASSPQPGQGSETQYF; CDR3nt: TGTGCCAGCAGCCCCCAACCGGGACAGGGATCCGAGACCCAGTACTTC
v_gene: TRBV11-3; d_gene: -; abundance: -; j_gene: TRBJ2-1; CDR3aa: CASSLDWSGVKQFF; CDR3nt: TGTGCCAGCAGCTTAGATTGGTCGGGGGTGAAGCAGTTCTTC
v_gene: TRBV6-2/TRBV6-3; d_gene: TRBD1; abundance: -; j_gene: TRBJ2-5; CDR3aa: CASSYRKQGAVGETQYF; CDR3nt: TGTGCCAGCAGTTACCGTAAACAGGGGGCGGTCGGGGAGACCCAGTACTTC
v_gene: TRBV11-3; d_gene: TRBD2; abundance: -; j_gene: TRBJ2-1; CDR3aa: CASSLDPSGRIYNEQFF; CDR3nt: TGTGCCAGCAGCTTAGATCCTAGCGGGCGAATTTACAATGAGCAGTTCTTC